Listed here are 16 T cell receptor beta chains from one sample, sequenced in a study of cytomegalovirus exposure and HLA in healthy donors. The PCR ran on 60 Vbeta and 13 Jbeta primers. The repertoire was sequenced with immunoSEQ multiplex PCR; TCRdb's copy has only in-frame clones and lacks some. This table holds 85,000 to 130,000 clones, about 80% found once. The sequenced sample consisted of PBMCs. These TCRs come from a man aged 55 to 70 in good health and CMV-seropositive.

The J gene is TRBJ2-4, the V gene TRBV5-5; TRBD1 matches 7 bases. This CDR3 has 15 amino acids. The V and J ends lost 3 bases and 5 bases, in that order; junction bases with no gene match: 8. Per the germline V gene, CDR1 is SGHKS and CDR2 is YYEKEE (reference sequence). The CDR3 sequence is CASSSTGKSENIQYF. CDR3 DNA: TGTGCCAGCAGCTCGACAGGGAAAAGCGAAAACATTCAGTACTTC.

CDR3 sequence reads: CASSPGGWDRINYGYTF. CDR3 bases: TGTGCCAGCAGCCCCGGAGGATGGGACAGGATTAACTATGGCTACACCTTC. This chain uses TRBV13 with TRBJ1-2; TRBD1 matches 8 bases. After removal of 5 bases from V and 1 base from J, the junction contained 12 bases not matched to a gene. From germline, CDR1 is PRHDT and CDR2 FYEKMQ (reference sequence). The CDR3 is made up of 17 amino acids.

CDR3 sequence (DNA): TGCGCCAGCAGCCTGCGAGGGGACAGGGTCTACAATGAGCAGTTCTTC. This encodes CASSLRGDRVYNEQFF. The rearrangement joins TRBV4-1 to TRBJ2-1, with TRBD1 matching over 9 bases. Germline loops: CDR1 MGHRA, CDR2 YSYEKL. V was clipped by 4 bases and J by 3 bases; unmatched bases: 7. The CDR3 extends over 16 amino acids.

The table lists this clone with a count of one. This chain connects TRBV20-1 to TRBJ1-2, with D unresolved. The V and J ends lost 6 bases and 6 bases respectively, with 8 bases between them. The CDR3 contains 10 residues. CDR1 is DFQATT and CDR2 is SNEGSKA in the germline V gene (reference sequence). CDR3 DNA: TGCAGTGCGTCACACAATGGCTACACCTTC. This encodes CSASHNGYTF.

CDR3 DNA: TGTGCCAGCCTACCCCAGACTCGTCGGAACACTGAAGCTTTCTTT. It encodes CASLPQTRRNTEAFF. The rearrangement uses TRBV6-5 and TRBJ1-1; D not certain. V was shortened by 8 bases and J by 1 base, with 17 bases between the two germline ends. The CDR3 is 15 residues long. Germline V CDR1 and CDR2: MNHEY, SVGAGI.

The chain uses TRBV4-1 and TRBJ1-1; 8 positions agree with TRBD1. The CDR3 is made up of 13 amino acids. Trimming took 0 bases from V and 10 from J; bases not matched to a gene: 4. CDR1 MGHRA and CDR2 YSYEKL come from the germline V gene. The CDR3 nucleotides read TGCGCCAGCAGCCAAGATTCAGGGGGCAGAGCTTTCTTT. Translating gives CASSQDSGGRAFF.

The V and J genes are TRBV7-9 and TRBJ1-6; 8 nucleotides agree with TRBD1. Looked up from germline, CDR1 is SEHNR and CDR2 is FQNEAQ (reference sequence). The CDR3 length is 15 residues. J gave up 10 bases and V 5 bases, and 10 bases lay outside the gene matches. The CDR3 region is CASSPRQGTGSPLHF. The CDR3 bases are TGTGCCAGCAGCCCCCGACAGGGGACGGGCTCACCCCTCCACTTT.

This clone was counted between two and nine times. V usage is TRBV2 and J usage is TRBJ2-1, with 9 bases matching TRBD1. Germline V gene data show CDR1 as SNHLY and CDR2 as FYNNEI. Trimming took 7 bases from V and 7 from J; bases not matched to a gene: 2. The CDR3 is 12 residues long. CDR3 amino acids: CASNRGLNEQFF. The DNA for the CDR3 is TGTGCCAGCAACAGGGGGCTTAATGAGCAGTTCTTC.

This chain connects TRBV5-4 to TRBJ1-2, with D tentatively TRBD1 (5 bases). This CDR3 is built from 15 residues. V lost 2 bases, J lost 8 bases, and 19 bases lay in between. Germline CDR1 and CDR2: SGHNT and YYREEE (reference sequence). The CDR3 protein is CASSLANRRPTGYTF. The CDR3 DNA is TGTGCCAGCAGCTTAGCGAACAGGCGACCGACGGGCTACACCTTC.

The chain couples TRBV4-2 to TRBJ2-2; D may be TRBD1 (5 bases). Germline CDR1 is LGHNA and CDR2 is YNFKEQ. V shed 10 bases and J shed 5 bases, with 14 bases lying between them. This CDR3 has 13 amino acids. CDR3 residues: CATLGESTGELFF. The CDR3 nucleotides read TGTGCCACCCTAGGGGAATCGACCGGGGAGCTGTTTTTT.

The gene calls are TRBV4-2 and TRBJ2-7; 10 bases match TRBD2. The CDR3 contains 18 residues. The J segment lost 0 bases and the V segment lost 3 bases, leaving 11 bases of the junction unmatched. Per germline, CDR1 LGHNA and CDR2 YNFKEQ. This CDR3 is CASSQVGSSGGPSYEQYF. The CDR3 nucleotides read TGTGCCAGCAGCCAGGTGGGGTCTAGCGGGGGCCCCTCCTACGAGCAGTACTTC.

The chain employs TRBV18 and TRBJ1-2; no reliable D call. The CDR3 is 14 residues long. The germline V gene has CDR1 KGHSH and CDR2 LQKENI. V was clipped by 3 bases and J by 4 bases, with 12 bases between them. The CDR3 nucleotides are TGTGCCAGCTCACCGGCGGGAGTTGGCTATGGCTACACCTTC. Its translation is CASSPAGVGYGYTF.

The V call is TRBV9, the J call TRBJ1-1; D may be TRBD1 (5 bases). Germline CDR1 SGDLS, CDR2 YYNGEE. The ends were cut back, 4 bases at V and 1 base at J, with 11 bases in the middle. The CDR3 length is 14 residues. DNA of the CDR3: TGTGCCAGCAGCACGGGACTCTCGAACACTGAAGCTTTCTTT. This encodes CASSTGLSNTEAFF.

This clone has only one observation. The chain uses TRBV5-5 and TRBJ1-4; unclear D gene. Germline V gives CDR1 SGHKS, CDR2 YYEKEE (reference sequence). V was shortened by 5 bases and J by 0 bases, with 14 bases between the two germline ends. The CDR3 is made up of 16 amino acids. CDR3 loop: CASRRSAGATNEKLFF. CDR3 coding DNA: TGTGCCAGCAGAAGGTCAGCCGGGGCAACTAATGAAAAACTGTTTTTT.

This CDR3 is CASSPQGSDTQYF. The CDR3 DNA sequence: TGTGCCAGCTCACCCCAGGGGTCAGATACGCAGTATTTT. The chain recombines TRBV18 with TRBJ2-3, with D possibly being TRBD1 (6 bases). Per germline, CDR1 KGHSH and CDR2 LQKENI. V was cut by 3 bases and J by 4 bases, with 8 bases left in between. This CDR3 spans 13 amino acids.

At least ten counts were recorded for this clone. The gene calls are TRBV5-4 and TRBJ1-1, with a tentative D call TRBD1 (5 bases). The CDR3 spans 13 residues. Germline CDR1 and CDR2: SGHNT and YYREEE (reference sequence). The V and J ends lost 2 bases and 1 base respectively, with 6 bases between them. The CDR3 nucleotides are TGTGCCAGCAGCTTAACAGGGAACACTGAAGCTTTCTTT. Its protein is CASSLTGNTEAFF.